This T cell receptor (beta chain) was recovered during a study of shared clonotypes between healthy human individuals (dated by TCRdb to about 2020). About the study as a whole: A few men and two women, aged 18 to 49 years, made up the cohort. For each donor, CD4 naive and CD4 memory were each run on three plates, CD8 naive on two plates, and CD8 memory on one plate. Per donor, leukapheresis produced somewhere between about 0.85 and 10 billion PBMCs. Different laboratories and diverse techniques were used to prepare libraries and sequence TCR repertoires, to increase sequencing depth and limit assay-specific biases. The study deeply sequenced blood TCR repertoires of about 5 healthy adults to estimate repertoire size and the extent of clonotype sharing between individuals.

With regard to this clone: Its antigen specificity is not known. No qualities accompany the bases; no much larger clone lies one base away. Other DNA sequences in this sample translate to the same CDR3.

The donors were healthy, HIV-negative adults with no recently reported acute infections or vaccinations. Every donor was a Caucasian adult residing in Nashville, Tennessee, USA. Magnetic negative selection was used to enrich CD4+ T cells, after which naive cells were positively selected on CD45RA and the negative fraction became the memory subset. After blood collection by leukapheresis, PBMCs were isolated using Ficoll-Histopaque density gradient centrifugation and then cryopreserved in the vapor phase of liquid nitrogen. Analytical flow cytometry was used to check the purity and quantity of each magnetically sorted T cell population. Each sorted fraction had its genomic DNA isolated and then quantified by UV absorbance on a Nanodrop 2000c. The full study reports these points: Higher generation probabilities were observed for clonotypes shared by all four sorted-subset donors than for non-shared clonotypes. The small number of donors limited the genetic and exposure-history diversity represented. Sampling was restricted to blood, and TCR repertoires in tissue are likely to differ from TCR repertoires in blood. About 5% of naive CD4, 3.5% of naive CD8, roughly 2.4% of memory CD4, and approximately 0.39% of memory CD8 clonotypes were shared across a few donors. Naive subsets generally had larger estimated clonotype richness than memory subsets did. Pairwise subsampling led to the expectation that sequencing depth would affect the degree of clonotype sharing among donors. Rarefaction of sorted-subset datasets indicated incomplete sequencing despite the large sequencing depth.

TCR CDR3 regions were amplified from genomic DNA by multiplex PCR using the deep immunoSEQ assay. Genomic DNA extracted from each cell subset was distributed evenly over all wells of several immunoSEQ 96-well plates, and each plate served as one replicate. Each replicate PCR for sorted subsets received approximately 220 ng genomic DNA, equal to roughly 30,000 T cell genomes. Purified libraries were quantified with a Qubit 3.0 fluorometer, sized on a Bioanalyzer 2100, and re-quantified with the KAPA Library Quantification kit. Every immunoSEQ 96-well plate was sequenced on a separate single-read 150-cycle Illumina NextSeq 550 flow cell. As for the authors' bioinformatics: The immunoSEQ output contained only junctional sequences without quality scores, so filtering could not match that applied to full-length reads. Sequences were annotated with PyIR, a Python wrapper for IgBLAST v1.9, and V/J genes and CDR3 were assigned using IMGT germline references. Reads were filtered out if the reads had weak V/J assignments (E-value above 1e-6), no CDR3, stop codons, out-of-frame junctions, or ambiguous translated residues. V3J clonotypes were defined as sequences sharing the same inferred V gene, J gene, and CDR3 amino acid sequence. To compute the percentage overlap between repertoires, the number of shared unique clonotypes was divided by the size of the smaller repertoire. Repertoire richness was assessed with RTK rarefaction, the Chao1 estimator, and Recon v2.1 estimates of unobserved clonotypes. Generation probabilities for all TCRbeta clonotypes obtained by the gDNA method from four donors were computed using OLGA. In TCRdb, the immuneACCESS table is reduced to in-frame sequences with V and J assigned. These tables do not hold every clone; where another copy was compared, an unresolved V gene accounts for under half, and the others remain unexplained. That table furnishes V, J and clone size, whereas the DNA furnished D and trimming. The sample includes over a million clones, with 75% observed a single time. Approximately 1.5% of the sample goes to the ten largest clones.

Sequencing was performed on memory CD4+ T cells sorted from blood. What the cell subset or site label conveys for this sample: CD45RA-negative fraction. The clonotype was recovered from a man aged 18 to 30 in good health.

The CDR3 loop reads CASTVDRTNEKLFF. The bases are TGTGCCAGCACTGTCGACAGAACTAATGAAAAACTGTTTTTT. Here the chain combines TRBV6-1 and TRBJ1-4, and the D gene may be TRBD1, 5 bases matching. The CDR3 goes from the cysteine to the phenylalanine over 14 residues. Only the CDR3 DNA is retained, 42 bases long and in frame from the first base. V is shortened by 7 bases, J by 1 base, and the region joining them spans 10 bases. From the germline V gene, CDR1 is MNHNS and CDR2 is SASEGT.